Here is one T cell receptor beta chain with its context. Antigen: not known. TCRdb processed the reads anew with MiXCR; each CDR3 protein has one entry. Here the sample spans about 490,000 distinct CDR3 sequences, approximately 25% being singletons. This record comes from a study of T cell repertoires in cytomegalovirus infection. As for the study in general: Shared public TCR beta signatures pointed to both CMV infection and a matching HLA type.

CDR3 size: 15 residues. Germline lookup yields CDR1 KGHDR and CDR2 SFDVKD. V was clipped by 3 bases and J by 4 bases, with 14 bases between them. Notes on the study in general: Across the ex vivo response, the dominant clonotypes were HLA-C-restricted CMV-specific TCR beta clonotypes.

V and J are TRBV24-1 and TRBJ2-5; D uncertain. Sequenced: PBMCs. The sequence came from a human donor in good health (CMV status not recorded). Some clones in this sample may be carry-over from other donors' samples. CDR3 sequence: CATSDAIGLGETQYF. CDR3 bases: TGTGCCACCAGTGATGCCATAGGATTGGGAGAGACCCAGTACTTC.